This TCR beta chain is from a study of human T cells and chemical hapten exposure. Time point indicated: patch test 2, 6 weeks after DPC sensitization. Treatment described: therapeutic diphenylcyclopropenone sensitization with weekly scalp DPC. TCRdb redid the calling of the RACE reads with MiXCR, one entry per CDR3 protein. The sample yields about 110,000 distinct CDR3 sequences, roughly a tenth seen once. The sequencing here drew on whole blood, taken in connection with sensitization to the hapten diphenylcyclopropenone (DPC). This TCR was sampled from a woman aged 40 to 50 with alopecia areata. Some clones in this sample may be carry-over from other donors' samples.

CDR3 DNA: TGCGCCAGCAGCACAGGGGCCACCAATCAGCCCCAGCATTTT. Translation gives CASSTGATNQPQHF. The chain recombines TRBV23-1 with TRBJ1-5, with 7 bases identical to TRBD1. TRBV23-1 is an open reading frame, and its role is uncertain. Trimming cost V 6 bases and J 3 bases; bases outside gene matches: 5. This CDR3 is 14 amino acids long.